Below are 2 T cell receptor beta chains sequenced from a single sample in a study of identical twins. TCRdb passed the 5' RACE reads through MiXCR, listing each CDR3 protein once. The sample has approximately 1.8 million distinct CDR3 sequences, 25% to 35% seen once. Sequencing was performed on cord blood. These receptors came from a newborn girl in good health.

This chain links TRBV2 with TRBJ1-1; weak D call: TRBD1 (5 bases). This CDR3 has 15 residues. The V gene lost 7 bases and the J gene lost 0 bases, with 15 bases spanning the gap. CDR1 and CDR2 (germline): SNHLY, FYNNEI. In DNA, the CDR3 is TGTGCCAGCAAGGCGCTGGGGGGGGTGAACACTGAAGCTTTCTTT. Its protein product is CASKALGGVNTEAFF. The full variable domain, completed using reference TRBV2 and TRBJ1-1, is EPEVTQTPSHQVTQMGQEVILRCVPISNHLYFYWYRQILGQKVEFLVSFYNNEISEKSEIFDDQFSVERPDGSNFTLKIRSTKLEDSAMYFCASKALGGVNTEAFFGQGTRLTVV.

V gene TRBV6-1 combines with J gene TRBJ2-3, with TRBD2 identical over 10 bases. V lost 11 bases and J lost 4; bases outside the gene matches: 6. CDR1 is MNHNS and CDR2 is SASEGT in the germline V gene. The CDR3 covers 13 residues. The CDR3 is CAAAGGLSDTQYF. CDR3 DNA sequence: TGTGCCGCAGCGGGAGGGCTCTCAGATACGCAGTATTTT.